This entry concerns a single TCR beta chain. Antigen unknown. This record comes from a study of CD8 T cells in Susac syndrome. General study results and limits: Individuals included in the TCR sequencing and HLA analysis were acknowledged by the study to be relatively few in number.

The germline V and J ends were trimmed by 7 bases and 1 base, with 19 bases remaining between them. Germline CDR1 and CDR2: SEHNR and FQNEAQ (reference sequence). The CDR3 covers 16 residues. A quantity of roughly 0.5 to 1 ug RNA underwent reverse transcription using random hexamers. It was immunoSEQ multiplex PCR that amplified TCR beta CDR3 across 54 Vbeta and 13 Jbeta. TCRdb re-called the immunoSEQ multiplex PCR reads through MiXCR, storing one row per CDR3 protein. The sample holds some 160,000 distinct CDR3 sequences, about 94% seen once. The chain joins TRBV7-9 to TRBJ1-1, with D uncertain. The receptor's source is a human donor with Susac syndrome. Source material: CD4+ T cells from PBMCs. CDR3 bases: TGTGCCAGCACCTTTCTGGAAGGGAGAGGGAACACTGAAGCTTTCTTT. As protein: CASTFLEGRGNTEAFF.